This TCR beta chain was recovered during a study of blood T cell repertoires in COVID-19 (dated by TCRdb to about 2020). Study-level background: Collaborator samples came from the United States, Italy and Spain and covered acute and convalescent phases of COVID-19. The prospective study material was composed of cDNA or gDNA derived from T cells, B-cell-depleted T cells, or PBMCs. Samples came from the ongoing ImmuneRACE study (first 160 participants) plus 1,254 subjects from 6 global collaborators. Where HLA class I and class II types were available, the types were taken from metadata supplied by the sample provider, not from assay-based typing. Sample metadata almost always included a de-identified subject ID, COVID-19 status, age in years and sex. The repertoires were made available in a free public database intended to serve as a resource for research on the immune response to SARS-CoV-2. The dataset comprised deeply sampled blood TCRbeta repertoires from subjects exposed to, actively infected with, or recovered from COVID-19.

The immunoSEQ Assay, a bias-controlled multiplex PCR, was used to amplify TCRbeta CDR3 regions from genomic DNA. Per the source publication's procedure: Within the assay, amplification of reference gene primers was used to estimate how many nucleated cells each sample contained. To quantify the absolute abundance of each unique TCRbeta CDR3 rearrangement, sequence reads were collapsed and filtered. For each sample, productive Simpson clonality was calculated by taking the square root of Simpson's diversity index across productive rearrangements. Drawn from immuneACCESS, this table holds only the in-frame rearrangements with V and J called that TCRdb kept. Clones are partly lost; checked studies trace under half to an unresolved V gene and leave the rest unexplained. D and trimming were read from the DNA, whereas the V and J calls and clone size are those reported in that table. The sample yields under 200,000 clones; 87% were counted once. The top ten clonotypes cover approximately 21% of the sample.

A remark on this clone: It lacks a known antigen. It has no much larger one-base neighbor in the sample; base qualities were not kept.

Each collaborating institution followed its own protocols to collect whole blood in K2EDTA tubes. Collaborator samples were shipped for TCRbeta analysis as frozen whole blood, isolated PBMCs, or DNA extracted from either sample type. From its cysteine to its phenylalanine, the CDR3 spans 15 amino acids. Kept here is only the CDR3 DNA, which spans 45 bases and is read in frame from base 1. CDR1 and CDR2 are read off the germline V gene as SGHTA and FQGTGA. Trimmed from V: 3 bases; trimmed from J: 3 bases; junction bases lacking a gene match: 6. The investigation overall reported the following: Clinical and demographic metadata were provided uncurated, with the amount varying by source and participant.

The source is a man in his fifties or sixties with active or convalescent COVID-19. The sequence is built from TRBV7-3 and TRBJ2-3; TRBD2 agrees with 7 junctional bases. Input material: peripheral blood. The DNA is TGTGCCAGCAGCTTGGGAGGGGTGCGAACAGATACGCAGTATTTT. It specifies CASSLGGVRTDTQYF. With all but the CDR3 taken from the reference TRBV7-3 and TRBJ2-3 genes, the full variable domain is: GAGVSQTPSNKVTEKGKYVELRCDPISGHTALYWYRQSLGQGPEFLIYFQGTGAADDSGLPNDRFFAVRPEGSVSTLKIQRTERGDSAVYLCASSLGGVRTDTQYFGPGTRLTVL.